This paragraph covers one TCR beta chain sequence. The antigen it binds to is not known. This record belongs to a study of CXCR3-negative and CXCR3-positive naive CD8 T cells (dated by TCRdb to the late 2010s). Study-level background: In total, some 140 million TRB reads were obtained, which works out to roughly 1.5 +/- 0.3 million reads per library. Data from 11 donors, pooled across two independent experiments, went into the diversity and physicochemical repertoire analyses. The TRBV-TRBJ cluster analysis covered naive subsets from about 5 donors and memory cells from 3 donors. On the study overall, not on this receptor specifically: CXCR3 expression partially decreased after cryopreservation, so most assays used freshly isolated PBMCs. Repertoire diversity was comparably high in both naive subsets but much lower in memory CD8+ T cells. Because surface CD5, which is linked to self-reactivity in mice, was comparable between the naive subsets, TCR interaction strength was also inferred from TRB CDR3 physicochemical properties. Compared with CXCR3-negative naive cells, CXCR3-positive naive cells had TRB CDR3s with higher hydrophobicity (lower Kidera factor 4), lower energy, and higher strength and volume indices. TRBV-TRBJ usage was similar between naive CXCR3-negative and CXCR3-positive cells from the same donor, while memory cells showed distinct patterns.

The sequencing machine was a NextSeq 550. The Human TCR Profiling Kit (MiLaboratory) was used to make UMI-labeled 5' RACE TRB cDNA libraries. The full amount of extracted RNA was used for cDNA synthesis, and the full amount of resulting cDNA was used for PCR amplification. Libraries were prepared in parallel using an identical number of PCR cycles. From the authors' description of their analysis: About 50,000 +/- 10,000 unique UMI-labeled TRB cDNA molecules per library were extracted with MIGEC and MiXCR, with at least two reads per UMI required. On average, roughly 40,000 +/- 10,000 functional in-frame TRB CDR3 nucleotide clonotypes lacking stop codons were found per library. After downsampling to 5000 UMI-labeled TRB molecules per sample, diversity metrics, including normalized Shannon-Wiener and Chao1, were computed in VDJtools. VDJtools was used to calculate clonotype-size-weighted physicochemical properties of the central five CDR3 residues, namely interaction energy, strength, volume and Kidera factor 4. Through TCRdb reprocessing, the reads give one entry per CDR3 protein sequence; DNA is omitted. What appears here as the V and J calls and clone size reflects TCRdb's work, not the paper's. The sample table holds about 130,000 distinct CDR3 sequences. The ten largest clones add up to 0.4% to 0.5% of the sample.

Each CD8+ T cell subset was flow-sorted in triplicate, and around 300,000 cells per subset were placed directly into RLT lysis buffer. To keep memory contaminants out, a stringent definition of naive CD8+ T cells was applied: CD45RO-CCR7+CD27+CD95-. Standard density gradient centrifugation was used to isolate peripheral blood mononuclear cells from buffy coats. A FACSAria III was used to flow-sort naive CD8+ T cells into CXCR3-negative and CXCR3-positive populations. Total RNA was extracted from sorted cells using an RNeasy Mini Kit. The CDR3 goes from the cysteine to the phenylalanine over 13 residues. The DNA is unrecorded. CDR1 MNHEY and CDR2 SMNVEV were looked up in the germline V gene (reference sequence).

This TCR came from a human donor in good health. Some clones in this sample may be carry-over from other donors' samples. This sequence uses TRBV27 and TRBJ2-7; TCRdb calls TRBD1, which cannot be checked without DNA. The specimen was naive CXCR3+ CD8+ T cells from blood. Sample cell subset or site, as interpreted from the label and publication: CD45RO-CCR7+CD27+CD95- naive CD8+ T cells expressing CXCR3 (TNR3+). The CDR3 protein: CASSLAPGGEQYF.